This T cell receptor beta chain comes out of a study of CD8+ T cells in alopecia areata. RNA extraction was followed by reverse transcription into cDNA, which acted as the sequencing template. Data came from immunoSEQ multiplex PCR; TCRdb stores just in-frame clones and leaves some out. The sample yields about 98,000 clones, less than 50% seen once. The receptor was isolated from a human donor with alopecia areata. The sample comprised CD4+ T cells sorted from blood.

The CDR3 DNA reads TGTGCCAGCAGTGCCAACCACCAGGGGGGATATGGCTACACCTTC. Its translation: CASSANHQGGYGYTF. The chain links TRBV25-1 to TRBJ1-2; TRBD1 aligns across 7 bases. The trim removed 4 bases at V and 5 bases at J, leaving 10 bases unmatched. The germline V gene encodes CDR1 MGHDK and CDR2 SYGVNS. The CDR3 is 15 amino acids.